Here is one T cell receptor beta chain with its context. In the original analysis: Reference gene primers were amplified, and this amplification served to estimate nucleated cell counts. Libraries were prepared by immunoSEQ multiplex PCR; TCRdb keeps only in-frame clonotypes and omits some of them. That table furnishes V, J and clone size, whereas the DNA furnished D and trimming. The repertoire holds about 280,000 clones, with over 85% as singletons. The sample belongs to a study of blood T cell repertoires in COVID-19. Study-wide context: COVID-19 samples from acute and convalescent phases originated in the United States, Italy and Spain.

Trimming took 3 bases from V and 0 from J; bases not matched to a gene: 7. Germline CDR1 is ENHRY and CDR2 is SYGVKD. This CDR3 region has 18 residues. Cohorts were determined from participant-reported clinical history. The sequenced sample consisted of PBMCs or T cells enriched from blood (not recorded which). V is TRBV10-3 and J is TRBJ2-7, with TRBD2 matching over 14 bases. This TCR came from a woman aged 60 to 75 who had recovered from COVID-19. CDR3 residues: CAISDPGTSGGPSYEQYF. The CDR3 nucleotides are TGTGCCATCAGTGACCCGGGGACTAGCGGGGGCCCCTCCTACGAGCAGTACTTC.